The 15 T cell receptor beta chains listed next were all sequenced from one sample in a study of control samples from healthy donors and cancer patients. Clones were read by immunoSEQ multiplex PCR, and TCRdb kept only the in-frame ones, dropping some. The data show about 170,000 clones, 85% to 95% seen once. Sequencing was performed on blood. The receptors were gathered from a woman under 30 in good health.

The J gene is TRBJ1-4, the V gene TRBV11-2, with D possibly matching TRBD1 (5 bases). V dropped 4 bases and J dropped 0 bases, with 9 bases sitting between them. CDR3 length equals 15 residues. The V gene's germline CDR1 is SGHAT and CDR2 FQNNGV. The CDR3 DNA reads as TGTGCCAGCAGCTCCCTCAGGGCAACTAATGAAAAACTGTTTTTT. Translating gives CASSSLRATNEKLFF.

The V gene is TRBV12-3 or TRBV12-4, the J gene TRBJ1-1; D may be TRBD1 (6 bases). Trimming removed 6 bases from V and 8 bases from J, with 13 bases in between. CDR3 length: 12 amino acids. DNA for the CDR3: TGTGCCAGCAGGGGGGACATACCGGAAGCTTTCTTT. This sequence encodes CASRGDIPEAFF.

V gene TRBV5-1 combines with J gene TRBJ1-6, with D hard to call. The CDR3 contains 17 residues. Germline loops: CDR1 SGHRS, CDR2 YFSETQ. Trimming took off 0 bases at V and 0 bases at J, with 10 bases between the two ends. In DNA form, the CDR3 reads TGCGCCAGCAGCTTGGCCCTCGGGAGCTCCTATAATTCACCCCTCCACTTT. Protein sequence: CASSLALGSSYNSPLHF.

The chain couples TRBV24-1 to TRBJ2-2, with D tentatively TRBD1 or TRBD2 (5 bases each). Trimming left V 0 bases short and J 5 bases short, with 6 bases between. Germline V CDR1 and CDR2: KGHDR, SFDVKD. The CDR3 extends over 14 amino acids. For the CDR3, the DNA is TGTGCCACCAGTGATTTGTGGGGGACCGGGGAGCTGTTTTTT. It yields the protein CATSDLWGTGELFF.

The rearrangement links TRBV7-2 to TRBJ2-5; D is undetermined. Trimming took 5 bases from V and 1 from J, leaving 8 bases between them. The CDR3 consists of 13 residues. Germline V CDR1 and CDR2: SGHTA, FQGNSA. The CDR3 protein is CASSQAIQETQYF. Written as DNA, the CDR3 is TGTGCCAGCAGCCAGGCCATCCAAGAGACCCAGTACTTC.

This sequence joins TRBV4-1 and TRBJ1-2, with TRBD1 matching 9 bases. V trimming: 1 base; J trimming: 3 bases; junction bases outside the gene matches: 0. CDR3 length: 14 amino acids. Germline V gene data show CDR1 as MGHRA and CDR2 as YSYEKL. The CDR3 here is CASSQGTGDYGYTF. The CDR3, as DNA: TGCGCCAGCAGCCAAGGGACAGGGGACTATGGCTACACCTTC.

The gene calls are TRBV6-6 and TRBJ1-2; D is uncertain. The ends were cut back, 4 bases at V and 1 base at J, with 13 bases in the middle. Germline V CDR1 and CDR2: MNHNY, SVGAGI (reference sequence). The CDR3 extends over 15 amino acids. This chain's CDR3 is CASSFRGSDNYGYTF. The CDR3 DNA follows: TGTGCCAGCAGTTTCCGCGGGTCAGATAACTATGGCTACACCTTC.

V is TRBV6-1 and J is TRBJ1-2; perhaps TRBD1 as D (5 bases). The germline gives CDR1 MNHNS, CDR2 SASEGT. This CDR3 is built from 18 residues. V shed 1 base and J shed 5 bases, with 23 bases lying between them. The CDR3 reads CASSEGVREQRGDYGYTF. DNA for the CDR3: TGTGCCAGCAGTGAAGGGGTCAGGGAGCAGCGTGGGGATTATGGCTACACCTTC.

The CDR3 spells CASSPSQQFYEQYF. The CDR3, as DNA: TGTGCCAGCAGCCCATCTCAACAATTCTACGAGCAGTACTTC. V and J are TRBV9 and TRBJ2-7, with unresolved D. V lost 4 bases and J lost 3, with 14 bases in between. The germline V gene has CDR1 SGDLS and CDR2 YYNGEE. The CDR3 loop spans 14 amino acids.

The chain links TRBV7-9 to TRBJ2-6, with D possibly being TRBD1 (5 bases). V lost 1 base and J 4 bases, leaving 8 bases between the germline ends. CDR1 SEHNR and CDR2 FQNEAQ come from the germline V gene (reference sequence). This CDR3 region has 15 residues. The CDR3 coding sequence is TGTGCCAGCAGCTTAGGTGGGGCCGGGGCCAACGTCCTGACTTTC. This codes for CASSLGGAGANVLTF.

Notes on this clone: In the same sample, other DNA sequences code for this CDR3. The V and J genes are TRBV5-1 and TRBJ1-1; 7 nucleotides agree with TRBD1. Losses at the gene ends were 2 bases for V and 3 bases for J; bases not matched to a gene: 1. Per the germline V gene, CDR1 is SGHRS and CDR2 is YFSETQ. CDR3 length: 13 amino acids. The CDR3 nucleotides read TGCGCCAGCAGCTTAGGACAGGACACTGAAGCTTTCTTT. Protein product: CASSLGQDTEAFF.

This clone was seen once. This chain connects TRBV19 to TRBJ1-1; a weak D match, TRBD1 (5 bases). Deletions cut 5 bases from V and 4 bases from J, with 11 bases between. Germline CDR1 is LNHDA and CDR2 is SQIVND (reference sequence). This CDR3 is 13 amino acids long. In DNA form, the CDR3 reads TGTGCCAGTAGTTCACAGGCGTTCACTGAAGCTTTCTTT. This gives the protein CASSSQAFTEAFF.

This chain joins TRBV6-5 and TRBJ2-7, with D unresolved. This CDR3 has 14 amino acids. V lost 2 bases and J lost 5, with 13 bases in between. Per germline, CDR1 MNHEY and CDR2 SVGAGI. The CDR3 DNA sequence: TGTGCCAGCAGTTACGCCGTCGGTGCCAACGAGCAGTACTTC. It codes for CASSYAVGANEQYF.

This chain connects TRBV7-9 to TRBJ2-2, with 7 nucleotides matching TRBD2. Trimming took 5 bases from V and 6 from J; bases not matched to a gene: 3. CDR1 and CDR2 (germline): SEHNR, FQNEAQ (reference sequence). The CDR3 runs to 13 residues. CDR3 nucleotides: TGTGCCAGCAGCCGGGGAGGGGCCGGGGAGCTGTTTTTT. Translation: CASSRGGAGELFF.

This sequence joins TRBV19 and TRBJ2-1, with D perhaps matching TRBD2 (5 bases). Between the trimmed V and J ends, which lost 6 bases and 2 bases, there was a span of 8 bases. Per germline, CDR1 LNHDA and CDR2 SQIVND (reference sequence). The CDR3 length is 13 residues. The CDR3 here is CASRRGPYNEQFF. CDR3 DNA sequence: TGTGCCAGTAGACGGGGTCCCTACAATGAGCAGTTCTTC.